This T cell receptor (beta chain) stems from a study of untreated major depressive disorder. Ends included, the CDR3 has 20 residues. Germline values: CDR1 MGHRA, CDR2 YSYEKL. Each depressed patient was pairwise matched to a non-depressed control for sex, age, current smoking status and body mass index. For at least 8 weeks, patients took no psychiatric medication. Donors lacked major illness, comorbidities, regular medication, drug use, or heavy drinking. Study results and caveats: TRBV05-01 (Vbeta 5.1) usage was higher in CD4+ T cells of depressed patients than controls.

Libraries were prepared by immunoSEQ multiplex PCR; TCRdb keeps only in-frame clonotypes and omits some of them. The table records some 27,000 clones, about nine tenths of them present only once. In regard to this clone: Its antigen remains unidentified. Given the absence of the conserved phenylalanine or tryptophan at the CDR3 end, a read error is likely. It is unclear where the CDR3 begins or ends on the DNA, so no DNA is shown, and the CDR3 is as TCRdb lists it.

This rearrangement joins TRBV4-1 to TRBJ2-7; the table names TRBD2, a call not compared with the DNA. The sequenced sample consisted of CD4+ T cells from PBMCs. This TCR was sampled from a woman aged 30 to 39 with major depressive disorder. The CDR3 loop is CASSQASDSISILMGLAGFQ.